Listed below are T cell receptor beta chains from one sample, sequenced in a study of blood T cell repertoires in COVID-19. Clones were read by immunoSEQ multiplex PCR, and TCRdb kept only the in-frame ones, dropping some. The sample includes 350,000 or so clones, more than 85% of them seen just once. Sequencing input: PBMCs or T cells enriched from blood (not recorded which). Source of these receptors: a woman between 25 and 40 years old who had recovered from COVID-19. CDR3s include the opening cysteine and the closing phenylalanine or tryptophan. Each record gives: CDR3 length, J gene, D gene, clone size, V gene, CDR3 DNA, CDR3 protein. The D gene is left open where the match is weak. Only some rows state a clone size, as once, few, many or a class for expanded clones.

length: 12
J: TRBJ1-2
D: -
size: -
V: TRBV9
DNA: TGTGCCAGCGAGGAGGGCCGCCTGGGCTACACCTTC
CDR3: CASEEGRLGYTF

length: 14
J: TRBJ2-3
D: -
size: few
V: TRBV21-1
DNA: TGTGCCAGCAGCAAGGGACAGGGGGCAGATACGCAGTATTTT
CDR3: CASSKGQGADTQYF

length: 15
J: TRBJ1-2
D: TRBD1
size: few
V: TRBV7-8
DNA: TGTGCCAGCAGCTTAAGGGCAGGGACAGGTTACGGCTACACCTTC
CDR3: CASSLRAGTGYGYTF

length: 11
J: TRBJ1-5
D: -
size: few
V: TRBV30
DNA: TGTGCCTGGAATTCGGGGGGACCCCAGCATTTT
CDR3: CAWNSGGPQHF

length: 15
J: TRBJ1-1
D: -
size: -
V: TRBV6-4
DNA: TGTGCCAGCAGCGGTGGGAGGGGTTCGAGCACTGAAGCTTTCTTT
CDR3: CASSGGRGSSTEAFF

length: 14
J: TRBJ2-7
D: -
size: -
V: TRBV4-1
DNA: TGCGCCAGCAGCCAAGGGACGGGGGTCTACGAGCAGTACTTC
CDR3: CASSQGTGVYEQYF

length: 15
J: TRBJ2-7
D: TRBD1
size: -
V: TRBV27
DNA: TGTGCCAGCAGGCTCCCGGGACAGGGCCGCTACGAGCAGTACTTC
CDR3: CASRLPGQGRYEQYF

length: 16
J: TRBJ2-5
D: TRBD2
size: -
V: TRBV7-9
DNA: TGTGCCAGCAGCCAGGGTCAGCGGGGGGCGGAAGAGACCCAGTACTTC
CDR3: CASSQGQRGAEETQYF

length: 13
J: TRBJ2-5
D: TRBD1
size: -
V: TRBV5-6
DNA: TGTGCCAGCAGCCGGACAGGGATGGAGACCCAGTACTTC
CDR3: CASSRTGMETQYF

length: 18
J: TRBJ2-1
D: -
size: -
V: TRBV7-8
DNA: TGTGCCAGCAGCTTCCAGACTAGCAGGGGTAGCTCCTACAATGAGCAGTTCTTC
CDR3: CASSFQTSRGSSYNEQFF

length: 16
J: TRBJ2-2
D: -
size: -
V: TRBV23-1
DNA: TGCGCCAGCAGTCAATCGAAGGGGAGGATTGCCGGGGAGCTGTTTTTT
CDR3: CASSQSKGRIAGELFF

length: 14
J: TRBJ2-5
D: -
size: -
V: TRBV5-1
DNA: TGCGCCAGCTTCCTCCCGGGGGAGGTAGAGACCCAGTACTTC
CDR3: CASFLPGEVETQYF

length: 14
J: TRBJ2-4
D: -
size: -
V: TRBV19
DNA: TGTGCCAGTAGTTCGGGGATAGCCAAAAACATTCAGTACTTC
CDR3: CASSSGIAKNIQYF

length: 14
J: TRBJ2-1
D: TRBD2
size: once
V: TRBV29-1
DNA: TGCAGCGTTGCAGCTAGCGGGGGGGCCAATGAGCAGTTCTTC
CDR3: CSVAASGGANEQFF

length: 16
J: TRBJ2-1
D: -
size: once
V: TRBV28
DNA: TGTGCCAGCAGCCCCGAGGCCAGGGGAGTATACAATGAGCAGTTCTTC
CDR3: CASSPEARGVYNEQFF

length: 15
J: TRBJ2-1
D: TRBD1
size: -
V: TRBV7-9
DNA: TGTGCCAGCTCCGAGGACAGGGGAGTTATGAATGAGCAGTTCTTC
CDR3: CASSEDRGVMNEQFF

length: 15
J: TRBJ1-1
D: TRBD1
size: -
V: TRBV28
DNA: TGTGCCAGCAGTTTTACCCCGGGACAGGGAACTGAAGCTTTCTTT
CDR3: CASSFTPGQGTEAFF

length: 17
J: TRBJ2-3
D: -
size: -
V: TRBV7-9
DNA: TGTGCCAGCAGCACACCCAGGAGGGCAGGGAGCACAGATACGCAGTATTTT
CDR3: CASSTPRRAGSTDTQYF

length: 18
J: TRBJ2-7
D: TRBD2
size: -
V: TRBV6-2/TRBV6-3
DNA: TGTGCCAGCAGTTACTCGACGACTAGCGGGGGGGCTTTATACGAGCAGTACTTC
CDR3: CASSYSTTSGGALYEQYF

length: 15
J: TRBJ1-1
D: -
size: -
V: TRBV7-9
DNA: TGTGCCAGCATCCCAACACCGGGCAGGGACACTGAAGCTTTCTTT
CDR3: CASIPTPGRDTEAFF

length: 18
J: TRBJ2-5
D: TRBD2
size: -
V: TRBV5-4
DNA: TGTGCCAGCAGCTCCGCCAGACTAGCGGGGGGGCGCGGGGAGACCCAGTACTTC
CDR3: CASSSARLAGGRGETQYF

length: 14
J: TRBJ2-6
D: -
size: once
V: TRBV11-2
DNA: TGTGCCAGCAGCTTAACAGGGGGGGCCAACGTCCTGACTTTC
CDR3: CASSLTGGANVLTF

length: 16
J: TRBJ2-1
D: TRBD2
size: -
V: TRBV4-2
DNA: TGTGCCAGCAGCCAAGCGATAACTAGCGGGGGGAATGAGCAGTTCTTC
CDR3: CASSQAITSGGNEQFF

length: 17
J: TRBJ1-4
D: -
size: -
V: TRBV11-2
DNA: TGTGCCAGCAGCTTAGGGGCCCCCGACGGAGGGGATGAAAAACTGTTTTTT
CDR3: CASSLGAPDGGDEKLFF

length: 14
J: TRBJ2-7
D: -
size: -
V: TRBV14
DNA: TGTGCCAGCAGCGGTCTTACGGTCTCCCACGAGCAGTACTTC
CDR3: CASSGLTVSHEQYF

length: 19
J: TRBJ1-1
D: -
size: -
V: TRBV13
DNA: TGTGCCAGCAGCTTTGTTCCCCACACAGGGCACCGGGGGGGCACTGAAGCTTTCTTT
CDR3: CASSFVPHTGHRGGTEAFF

length: 17
J: TRBJ2-2
D: TRBD2
size: -
V: TRBV9
DNA: TGTGCCAGCAGCCCAACGGTAGCGGGGGGGAACACCGGGGAGCTGTTTTTT
CDR3: CASSPTVAGGNTGELFF

length: 17
J: TRBJ2-1
D: TRBD2
size: once
V: TRBV7-9
DNA: TGTGCCAGCAGCTCCACCGGGACTAGGGGATCCTACAATGAGCAGTTCTTC
CDR3: CASSSTGTRGSYNEQFF

length: 17
J: TRBJ2-2
D: TRBD2
size: -
V: TRBV4-1
DNA: TGCGCCAGCAGCCCCGGCCCTGGCGGGGGGGCCACCGGGGAGCTGTTTTTT
CDR3: CASSPGPGGGATGELFF

length: 12
J: TRBJ2-5
D: -
size: -
V: TRBV30
DNA: TGTGCCTGGAGCGCAGGGGCAGAGACCCAGTACTTC
CDR3: CAWSAGAETQYF

length: 12
J: TRBJ2-5
D: -
size: once
V: TRBV28
DNA: TGTGCCAGCAGTTTCGGGTTTGGGACCCAGTACTTC
CDR3: CASSFGFGTQYF

length: 15
J: TRBJ1-1
D: -
size: -
V: TRBV27
DNA: TGTGCCAGCACCCACTACCCGCAGGGGAACACTGAAGCTTTCTTT
CDR3: CASTHYPQGNTEAFF

length: 15
J: TRBJ1-3
D: -
size: -
V: TRBV30
DNA: TGTGCCTCCACGCGGGGGCGCGACTCTGGAAACACCATATATTTT
CDR3: CASTRGRDSGNTIYF

length: 16
J: TRBJ1-1
D: -
size: many
V: TRBV5-8
DNA: TGTGCCAGCAGCTTGGCCGAGTTCCCTGCGGGCACTGAAGCTTTCTTT
CDR3: CASSLAEFPAGTEAFF

length: 14
J: TRBJ1-4
D: TRBD1
size: -
V: TRBV2
DNA: TGTGCCAGCAACTCTGGGACAGGGTACGAAAAACTGTTTTTT
CDR3: CASNSGTGYEKLFF

length: 17
J: TRBJ1-5
D: TRBD1
size: -
V: TRBV28
DNA: TGTGCCAGCAGTCTTCGGGACAGGGGGTTAGGGAATCAGCCCCAGCATTTT
CDR3: CASSLRDRGLGNQPQHF

length: 15
J: TRBJ2-1
D: -
size: -
V: TRBV7-2
DNA: TGTGCCAGCAGCTCGGTAAGGGGTTCCTACAATGAGCAGTTCTTC
CDR3: CASSSVRGSYNEQFF

length: 15
J: TRBJ2-7
D: TRBD1
size: -
V: TRBV5-6
DNA: TGTGCCAGCAGCATAGGGACAGTTAGCTCCTACGAGCAGTACTTC
CDR3: CASSIGTVSSYEQYF

length: 12
J: TRBJ1-5
D: -
size: few
V: TRBV10-2
DNA: TGCGCCAGCAGTGAACCGGGTCAGCCCCAGCATTTT
CDR3: CASSEPGQPQHF

length: 13
J: TRBJ2-7
D: -
size: -
V: TRBV12-3/TRBV12-4
DNA: TGTGCCAGCAGAGGCGGCAGCCCCTACGAGCAGTACTTC
CDR3: CASRGGSPYEQYF

length: 17
J: TRBJ2-6
D: -
size: -
V: TRBV7-6
DNA: TGTGCCAGCAGCTTAGGAGTAGCTGCCTCTGGGGCCAACGTCCTGACTTTC
CDR3: CASSLGVAASGANVLTF

length: 15
J: TRBJ1-5
D: TRBD1
size: -
V: TRBV5-5
DNA: TGTGCCAGCAGCTTCCAGGGGGCAGGCAATCAGCCCCAGCATTTT
CDR3: CASSFQGAGNQPQHF

length: 15
J: TRBJ2-7
D: -
size: -
V: TRBV28
DNA: TGTGCCAGCAGTTGGGCGGGACAGCCTCCCTACGAGCAGTACTTC
CDR3: CASSWAGQPPYEQYF

length: 13
J: TRBJ1-4
D: -
size: -
V: TRBV12-3/TRBV12-4
DNA: TGTGCCAGCAGCAGACAGATTAATGAAAAACTGTTTTTT
CDR3: CASSRQINEKLFF

length: 13
J: TRBJ2-5
D: -
size: -
V: TRBV5-6
DNA: TGTGCCAGCAGCACCGGACTTGGAGAGACCCAGTACTTC
CDR3: CASSTGLGETQYF

length: 17
J: TRBJ1-6
D: -
size: -
V: TRBV28
DNA: TGTGCCAGCAGGTTCCGGTCAGCGGGGATCAATAATTCACCCCTCCACTTT
CDR3: CASRFRSAGINNSPLHF

length: 17
J: TRBJ2-7
D: -
size: -
V: TRBV28
DNA: TGTGCCAGCAGTTTATTGGCCCTGGGACTGAGCTCCTACGAGCAGTACTTC
CDR3: CASSLLALGLSSYEQYF

length: 13
J: TRBJ1-2
D: -
size: -
V: TRBV28
DNA: TGTGCCAGCAGTGGCAGGGCGCTTTATGGCTACACCTTC
CDR3: CASSGRALYGYTF

length: 11
J: TRBJ1-1
D: -
size: -
V: TRBV10-2
DNA: TGCGCCAGCAGTGTCGACACTGAAGCTTTCTTT
CDR3: CASSVDTEAFF

length: 14
J: TRBJ2-2
D: TRBD1
size: -
V: TRBV6-6
DNA: TGTGCCAGCAGCGGACAGGGGGCCTTAGGGGAGCTGTTTTTT
CDR3: CASSGQGALGELFF

length: 17
J: TRBJ2-5
D: TRBD2
size: -
V: TRBV7-9
DNA: TGTGCCAGCAGCTTAGGATCGCTAGCGGGGTCCGGGGAGACCCAGTACTTC
CDR3: CASSLGSLAGSGETQYF

length: 18
J: TRBJ2-2
D: TRBD2
size: -
V: TRBV5-4
DNA: TGTGCCAGCAGCGTGGGACTAGCGGGGGAGCCGAACACCGGGGAGCTGTTTTTT
CDR3: CASSVGLAGEPNTGELFF

length: 16
J: TRBJ1-3
D: TRBD1
size: -
V: TRBV19
DNA: TGTGCCAGTAGTATGGGGGACAGAAGCTCTGGAAACACCATATATTTT
CDR3: CASSMGDRSSGNTIYF